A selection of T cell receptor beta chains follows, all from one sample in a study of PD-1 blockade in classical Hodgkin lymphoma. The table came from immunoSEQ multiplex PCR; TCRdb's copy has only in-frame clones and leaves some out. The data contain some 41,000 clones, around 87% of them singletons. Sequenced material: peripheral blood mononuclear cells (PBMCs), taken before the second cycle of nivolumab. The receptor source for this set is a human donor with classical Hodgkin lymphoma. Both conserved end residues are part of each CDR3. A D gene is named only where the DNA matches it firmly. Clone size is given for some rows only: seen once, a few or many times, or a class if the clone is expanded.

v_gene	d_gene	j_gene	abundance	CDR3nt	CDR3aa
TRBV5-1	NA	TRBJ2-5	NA	TGCGCCAGCAGCTTGGACGGTAGACGCAAAGAGACCCAGTACTTC	CASSLDGRRKETQYF
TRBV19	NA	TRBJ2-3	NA	TGTGCCAGTAGTATCCAAGTCACAGATACGCAGTATTTT	CASSIQVTDTQYF
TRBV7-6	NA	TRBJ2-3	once	TGTGCCAGCAGCTTGTGGAGGGTCACAGATACGCAGTATTTT	CASSLWRVTDTQYF
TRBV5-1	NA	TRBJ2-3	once	TGCGCCAGCAGCTTGGGGGCGGGGGCCCTTATCACAGATACGCAGTATTTT	CASSLGAGALITDTQYF
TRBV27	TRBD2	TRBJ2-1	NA	TGTGCCAGCAGTTTAACTGTAGCGGGAGCGTCCTACAATGAGCAGTTCTTC	CASSLTVAGASYNEQFF
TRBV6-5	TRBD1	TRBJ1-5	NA	TGTGCCAGCAGCCCGACAGGGTATAGCAATCAGCCCCAGCATTTT	CASSPTGYSNQPQHF
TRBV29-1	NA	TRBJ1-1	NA	TGCAGCGTTGCGTGGGGGATCGACACTGAAGCTTTCTTT	CSVAWGIDTEAFF
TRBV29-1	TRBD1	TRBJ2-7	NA	TGCAGCGTTACAAGGACAGGGGGAAATCGCGCCGAGCAGTACTTC	CSVTRTGGNRAEQYF
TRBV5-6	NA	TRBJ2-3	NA	TGTGCCAGCAGCCCCTCGCCGGCCACAGATACGCAGTATTTT	CASSPSPATDTQYF
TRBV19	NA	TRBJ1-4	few	TGTGCCAGTAGACCCGGACACACTTCTAATGAAAAACTGTTTTTT	CASRPGHTSNEKLFF
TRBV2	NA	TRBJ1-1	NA	TGTGCCAGCAGTGTTTCGACAGCCAATGAAGCTTTCTTT	CASSVSTANEAFF
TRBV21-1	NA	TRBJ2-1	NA	TGTGCCAGCAGCAAAGAGCCGGGACAAGGACTAGCGGAGGGGACCTACAATGAGCAGTTCTTC	CASSKEPGQGLAEGTYNEQFF
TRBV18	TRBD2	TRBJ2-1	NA	TGTGCCAGCTCACCAAAGTCTAGCGGGAGTCTTGGGGAGCAGTTCTTC	CASSPKSSGSLGEQFF
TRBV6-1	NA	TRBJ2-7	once	TGTGCCAGCAGTGATGAGGACAGATACTACGAGCAGTACTTC	CASSDEDRYYEQYF
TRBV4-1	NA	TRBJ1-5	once	TGCGCCAGCAGCCAAGTTCCACATCCTAGCAATCAGCCCCAGCATTTT	CASSQVPHPSNQPQHF
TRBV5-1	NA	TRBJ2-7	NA	TGCGCCAGCAGCCCGGACCCCTATAAGATCTCCTACGAGCAGTACTTC	CASSPDPYKISYEQYF
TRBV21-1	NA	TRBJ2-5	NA	TGTGCCAGCAGCAAAGAAGTTCCGGGACAGGGTGGAGAGACCCAGTACTTC	CASSKEVPGQGGETQYF
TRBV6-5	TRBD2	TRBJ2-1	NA	TGTGCCAGCAATATAGCGGGGGGCAGTCAGTTCTTC	CASNIAGGSQFF
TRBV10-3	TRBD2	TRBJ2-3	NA	TGTGCCATCAGTCTAGCGGAAAGCACAGATACGCAGTATTTT	CAISLAESTDTQYF
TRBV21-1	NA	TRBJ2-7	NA	TGTGCCAGCAGCAAAACGGACAGATACGAGCAGTACTTC	CASSKTDRYEQYF
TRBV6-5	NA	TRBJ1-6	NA	TGTGCCAGCAGTGAACAGGTTCTGGGGCCCCTCCACTTT	CASSEQVLGPLHF
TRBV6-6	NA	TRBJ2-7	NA	TGTGCCAGCAGCCCTTCAGGGTCCTACGAGCAGTACTTC	CASSPSGSYEQYF
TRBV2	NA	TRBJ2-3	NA	TGTGCCAGCAGCCTCCGGGACCCTACGCAGTATTTT	CASSLRDPTQYF
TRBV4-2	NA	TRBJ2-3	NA	TGTGCCAGCAGCCAAGAGGGGGGTCGGACAACCAACACAGATACGCAGTATTTT	CASSQEGGRTTNTDTQYF
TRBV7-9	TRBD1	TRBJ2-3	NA	TGTGCCAGCAGCTCCCTCCGACAGGGGGCAATGGGAGATACGCAGTATTTT	CASSSLRQGAMGDTQYF
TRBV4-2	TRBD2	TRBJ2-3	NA	TGTGCCAGCAGCCAAGATTTAGCGGGGGGGGCCGCAGATACGCAGTATTTT	CASSQDLAGGAADTQYF
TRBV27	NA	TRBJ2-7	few	TGTGCCAGCAGTTTACAGGCAGGGAGGTACGAGCAGTACTTC	CASSLQAGRYEQYF
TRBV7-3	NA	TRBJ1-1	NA	TGTGCCAGCAGGCGACGGGATCCTAGGTTGAACACTGAAGCTTTCTTT	CASRRRDPRLNTEAFF
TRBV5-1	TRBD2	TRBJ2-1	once	TGCGCCAGCAGCTTGGCAAGCGGGAGGGCATACAATGAGCAGTTCTTC	CASSLASGRAYNEQFF
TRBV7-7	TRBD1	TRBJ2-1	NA	TGTGCTAGCAGCTTAGCACCCCAGGGGGCAGATGAGCAGTTCTTC	CASSLAPQGADEQFF
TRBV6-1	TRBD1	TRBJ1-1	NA	TGTGCCAGCAGTGAAGTCAGGGGGCAGGGAGCTTTCTTT	CASSEVRGQGAFF
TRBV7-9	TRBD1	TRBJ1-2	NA	TGTGCCAGCAGCACGGACAGGGGGCGAATTTATGGCTACACCTTC	CASSTDRGRIYGYTF
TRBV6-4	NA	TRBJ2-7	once	TGTGCCAGCAGTGACTCCGGGGGTGACAGGGCCGCTCCCTACGAGCAGTACTTC	CASSDSGGDRAAPYEQYF
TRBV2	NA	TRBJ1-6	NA	TGTGCCATCCTGATCCCTCCAATCTCACCCCTCCACTTT	CAILIPPISPLHF
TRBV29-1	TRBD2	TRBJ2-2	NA	TGCAGCGTGGGACTCGGGGGGGCCGGGGAGCTGTTTTTT	CSVGLGGAGELFF
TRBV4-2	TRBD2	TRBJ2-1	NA	TGTGCCAGCAGCCAAAGACTAGCGGAAAACAATGAGCAGTTCTTC	CASSQRLAENNEQFF
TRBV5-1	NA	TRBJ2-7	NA	TGCGCCAGCAGCTTGGTACCCGGAAACTACGAGCAGTACTTC	CASSLVPGNYEQYF
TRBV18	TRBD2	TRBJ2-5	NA	TGTGCCAGCTCACCACCCGGGGGGGGCCGGGAGACCCAGTACTTC	CASSPPGGGRETQYF
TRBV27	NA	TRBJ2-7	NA	TGTGCCAGCAGGCCTAGCTCCTACGAGCAGTACTTC	CASRPSSYEQYF
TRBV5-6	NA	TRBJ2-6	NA	TGTGCCAGCAGCTTGGGGGCACCTGGGGCCAACGTCCTGACTTTC	CASSLGAPGANVLTF
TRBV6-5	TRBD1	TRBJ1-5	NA	TGTGCCAGCAGCTCCGGGACAGGGAGCCGACAGCCCCAGCATTTT	CASSSGTGSRQPQHF
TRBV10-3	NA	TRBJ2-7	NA	TGTGCCATCAAAGGGGGGATGAAGGACGAGCAGTACTTC	CAIKGGMKDEQYF
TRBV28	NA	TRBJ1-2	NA	TGTGCCAGCAGTTCGGGGGGCCGATTCTATGGCTACACCTTC	CASSSGGRFYGYTF
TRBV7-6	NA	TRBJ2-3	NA	TGTGCCAGCAGTTTTGCGGGGGCTAGCACAGATACGCAGTATTTT	CASSFAGASTDTQYF
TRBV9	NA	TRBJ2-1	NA	TGTGCCAGCAGCGTAGGAGGCAGCAATGAGCAGTTCTTC	CASSVGGSNEQFF
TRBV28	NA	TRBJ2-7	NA	TGTGCCAGCAGTTTAAGAGGGTCGGTCTACGAGCAGTACTTC	CASSLRGSVYEQYF
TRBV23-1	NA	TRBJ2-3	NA	TGCGCCAGCAGTCAATCAAAGGTAGTAGGAAACCCTGGGACAGATACGCAGTATTTT	CASSQSKVVGNPGTDTQYF
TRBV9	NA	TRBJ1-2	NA	TGTGCCAGCACCCGAAAGGGGGGCTATGGCTACACCTTC	CASTRKGGYGYTF
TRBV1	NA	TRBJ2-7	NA	TGCACCAGCAGCCAAGAGTATCAGGGCCTACTCTACGAGCAGTACTTC	CTSSQEYQGLLYEQYF
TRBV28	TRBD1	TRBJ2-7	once	TGTGCCAGCAGTACAGGGGGCCTCGAGCAGTACTTC	CASSTGGLEQYF
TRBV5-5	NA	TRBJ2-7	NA	TGTGCCAGCAAGGGGACGGGGACCTACGAGCAGTACTTC	CASKGTGTYEQYF
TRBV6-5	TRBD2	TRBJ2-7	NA	TGTGCCTCCGGGGCTAGCGGGGTGGGGGAGCAGTACTTC	CASGASGVGEQYF
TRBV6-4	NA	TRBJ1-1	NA	TGTGCCAGCAGTGACGGCGGGGCCACAGCGGCTTTCTTT	CASSDGGATAAFF
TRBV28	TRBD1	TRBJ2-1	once	TGTGCCAGCAGCCCGTCCGGGACAGCATACAATGAGCAGTTCTTC	CASSPSGTAYNEQFF
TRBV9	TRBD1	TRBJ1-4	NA	TGTGCCAGCAGCGCCTCGGGACAGGGCGTTGAAAAACTGTTTTTT	CASSASGQGVEKLFF
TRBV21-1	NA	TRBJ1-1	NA	TGTGCCAGCAGCAAAGTAGGGGACAGGAACACTGAAGCTTTCTTT	CASSKVGDRNTEAFF
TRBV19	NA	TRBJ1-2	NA	TGTGCCACACTCGGGGCAAATTTCTATGGCTACACCTTC	CATLGANFYGYTF
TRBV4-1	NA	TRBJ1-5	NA	TGCGCCAGCAGCCCTAAACGCGAGGGGTCTAGCAATCAGCCCCAGCATTTT	CASSPKREGSSNQPQHF
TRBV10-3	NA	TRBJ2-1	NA	TGTGCCATCAGTGAGACGACCAGGGTAGGTTACAATGAGCAGTTCTTC	CAISETTRVGYNEQFF